These 24 T cell receptor beta chains were sequenced from one sample in a study of blood T cell repertoires in COVID-19. TCRdb's copy holds only in-frame clones and misses some; the assay was immunoSEQ multiplex PCR. The sample consists of tens of thousands of clones, roughly 83% of them appearing once. Sequenced input: peripheral blood. The receptor set was obtained from a man aged 70-80 years with acute or convalescent COVID-19.

The rearrangement uses TRBV30 and TRBJ1-1; D not resolved. V was shortened by 0 bases and J by 0 bases, with 11 bases between the two germline ends. CDR1 is GTSNPN, CDR2 SVGIG, per germline (reference sequence). The CDR3 totals 15 residues. This CDR3 reads CAWSVPQSMNTEAFF. The CDR3 DNA reads as TGTGCCTGGAGTGTACCTCAGTCCATGAACACTGAAGCTTTCTTT.

The chain uses TRBV29-1 and TRBJ1-2; 10 bases map to TRBD1. The CDR3 totals 15 residues. CDR1 is SQVTM, CDR2 ANQGSEA, per germline. J was trimmed by 6 bases and V by 7 bases; bases with no gene match: 14. CDR3 sequence: CSAQGKTGGADGYTF. CDR3 bases: TGCAGCGCCCAAGGGAAGACAGGGGGCGCGGATGGCTACACCTTC.

The chain couples TRBV7-3 to TRBJ2-2, with TRBD2 as a possible D gene (5 bases). V lost 5 bases and J lost 3, with 10 bases in between. The CDR3 consists of 14 residues. Germline V CDR1 and CDR2: SGHTA, FQGTGA. CDR3 residues: CASSGTGDTGELFF. Here the CDR3 DNA reads TGTGCCAGCAGCGGCACCGGGGACACCGGGGAGCTGTTTTTT.

This clone occurred a few times. The chain has TRBV7-2 and TRBJ2-5, with 9 bases matching TRBD1. Germline CDR1 SGHTA, CDR2 FQGNSA. The CDR3 has 15 amino acids. The J segment lost 4 bases and the V segment lost 5 bases, leaving 8 bases of the junction unmatched. The chain's CDR3 is CASSQGQGSGETQYF. Here the CDR3 DNA reads TGTGCCAGCAGCCAAGGACAGGGGTCGGGAGAGACCCAGTACTTC.

The chain carries TRBV5-1 and TRBJ1-1, with TRBD1 identical over 7 bases. The germline CDR1 and CDR2 sequences are SGHRS and YFSETQ. This CDR3 comprises 13 residues. Unmatched junction bases numbered 3, after V lost 2 bases and J lost 5 bases. CDR3 amino acids: CASSLGRGTEAFF. Written as DNA, the CDR3 is TGCGCCAGCAGCTTAGGCAGGGGGACTGAAGCTTTCTTT.

This clone was detected only a few times. The rearrangement joins TRBV5-1 to TRBJ1-2; maybe TRBD1 (6 bases). CDR3 length equals 11 residues. The germline V gene has CDR1 SGHRS and CDR2 YFSETQ. Trimming shortened V by 7 bases and J by 4 bases, and 8 bases separated the two germline ends. The CDR3 region is CASRQAYGYTF. CDR3 sequence (DNA): TGCGCCAGCCGACAGGCCTATGGCTACACCTTC. The full variable domain, its missing parts supplied by reference TRBV5-1 and TRBJ1-2, is KAGVTQTPRYLIKTRGQQVTLSCSPISGHRSVSWYQQTPGQGLQFLFEYFSETQRNKGNFPGRFSGRQFSNSRSEMNVSTLELGDSALYLCASRQAYGYTFGSGTRLTVV.

The chain links TRBV7-9 to TRBJ1-2; TRBD1 might be the D (6 bases). The CDR3 contains 15 residues. Germline loops: CDR1 SEHNR, CDR2 FQNEAQ (reference sequence). V lost 5 bases and J lost 0, with 13 bases in between. CDR3 DNA sequence: TGTGCCAGCAGCCCCGGCAGGGGAGCTAACTATGGCTACACCTTC. Protein sequence: CASSPGRGANYGYTF.

V and J are TRBV10-3 and TRBJ1-1; D unresolved. The CDR3 spans 14 residues. Germline V lookup: CDR1 ENHRY, CDR2 SYGVKD. V lost 3 bases and J lost 2, with 10 bases in between. In DNA form, the CDR3 reads TGTGCCATCAGTGAATATTCGGTTAACACTGAAGCTTTCTTT. Its translation: CAISEYSVNTEAFF.

DNA for the CDR3: TGTGCCAGCAGTCAAGGACAGGGGAAGAACACTGAAGCTTTCTTT. Translating it yields CASSQGQGKNTEAFF. The chain carries TRBV28 and TRBJ1-1; 9 bases align to TRBD1. V was pared by 5 bases and J by 1 base, with 5 bases of the junction left unmatched. The V gene's germline CDR1 is MDHEN and CDR2 SYDVKM. CDR3 size: 15 residues.

V is TRBV7-3 and J is TRBJ2-2; 7 bases agree with TRBD1. In germline, CDR1 is SGHTA, CDR2 FQGTGA. V gave up 6 bases and J gave up 3 bases; unmatched junction bases: 1. This CDR3 is built from 13 residues. The CDR3: CASRGTDTGELFF. CDR3 sequence (DNA): TGTGCCAGCAGGGGGACAGACACCGGGGAGCTGTTTTTT.

The chain couples TRBV28 to TRBJ1-4, with no clear D. This CDR3 spans 15 amino acids. Trimming cost V 10 bases and J 0 bases, with 15 bases left between them. CDR1 is MDHEN, CDR2 SYDVKM, per germline. For the CDR3, the DNA is TGTGCCACCCGACCCGAGGGAGCAACTAATGAAAAACTGTTTTTT. Protein: CATRPEGATNEKLFF.

This clone was seen a handful of times. J is TRBJ1-2 and V is TRBV7-8; 8 nucleotides agree with TRBD1. CDR1 is SGHVS, CDR2 FQNEAQ, per germline. The CDR3 runs to 15 residues. V lost 1 base and J lost 3; bases outside the gene matches: 4. The CDR3 sequence: CASSLGGQADYGYTF. The CDR3 coding sequence is TGTGCCAGCAGCTTAGGGGGACAGGCAGACTATGGCTACACCTTC.

This chain links TRBV19 with TRBJ2-5; 8 positions match TRBD2. This CDR3 comprises 16 residues. V gave up 7 bases and J gave up 1 base; unmatched junction bases: 11. In germline, CDR1 is LNHDA, CDR2 SQIVND (reference sequence). CDR3 sequence reads: CASTNGGGTPQETQYF. The CDR3, as DNA: TGTGCCAGTACCAACGGCGGGGGGACACCCCAAGAGACCCAGTACTTC.

This clone was seen more than once but under ten times. This rearrangement joins TRBV9 to TRBJ1-3; D is perhaps TRBD1 (6 bases). V lost 0 bases and J 1 base, leaving 8 bases between the germline ends. Germline CDR1 is SGDLS and CDR2 is YYNGEE. The CDR3 covers 15 residues. The chain's CDR3 is CASSVGRGSGNTIYF. The DNA of the CDR3 is TGTGCCAGCAGCGTAGGCAGGGGTTCTGGAAACACCATATATTTT.

Here the CDR3 DNA reads TGTGCCAGCAGCTCCCGAATGGGACTAGAGACCGGGGAGCTGTTTTTT. Protein: CASSSRMGLETGELFF. V usage is TRBV9 and J usage is TRBJ2-2; TRBD2 matches 8 bases. CDR1 is SGDLS, CDR2 YYNGEE, per germline. This CDR3 contains 16 residues. V gave up 4 bases and J gave up 5 bases; unmatched junction bases: 10.

The V call is TRBV10-1, the J call TRBJ2-1; D gene unclear. This CDR3 spans 15 amino acids. Germline CDR1 and CDR2: WNHNN and SYGVQD (reference sequence). V lost 0 bases and J 1 base, leaving 7 bases between the germline ends. As DNA, the CDR3 is TGCGCCAGCAGTGAGTCTACAGTTTCCTACAATGAGCAGTTCTTC. Protein sequence: CASSESTVSYNEQFF.

The chain uses TRBV5-4 and TRBJ1-1; perhaps TRBD1 as D (6 bases). Trimming removed 2 bases from V and 4 bases from J, with 12 bases in between. Germline CDR1 SGHNT, CDR2 YYREEE (reference sequence). This CDR3 contains 14 residues. The CDR3 spells CASSLLGAGTEAFF. Written as DNA, the CDR3 is TGTGCCAGCAGCTTACTGGGGGCTGGCACTGAAGCTTTCTTT.

V usage is TRBV24-1 and J usage is TRBJ2-3; the D gene is possibly TRBD1 (5 bases). The V gene lost 5 bases and the J gene lost 1 base, with 9 bases spanning the gap. There are 14 residues in the CDR3. Germline V gene sequence: CDR1 KGHDR, CDR2 SFDVKD. CDR3 in DNA: TGTGCCACCAGTGGTGGACAAGGCACAGATACGCAGTATTTT. This gives the protein CATSGGQGTDTQYF.

The V and J genes are TRBV5-1 and TRBJ2-5, with TRBD2 matching 8 bases. V shed 4 bases and J 5 bases; nucleotides not matched to a gene: 7. There are 14 residues in the CDR3. In germline, CDR1 is SGHRS, CDR2 YFSETQ. The CDR3 DNA is TGCGCCAGCAGCCCGGAAGGGACTAGGGAGACCCAGTACTTC. Protein sequence: CASSPEGTRETQYF.

This chain links TRBV6-5 with TRBJ2-1; the match to TRBD2 covers 8 bases. The CDR3 covers 13 residues. Trimming cost V 6 bases and J 13 bases; bases outside gene matches: 11. CDR1 MNHEY and CDR2 SVGAGI come from the germline V gene. The CDR3 loop is CASRSGGRGSQFF. In nucleotides, the CDR3 is TGTGCCAGCAGGAGCGGGGGCCGGGGTTCACAGTTCTTC.

The J gene is TRBJ1-2, the V gene TRBV19; a possible D gene is TRBD1 (5 bases). Trimming removed 3 bases from V and 4 bases from J, with 15 bases in between. Germline loops: CDR1 LNHDA, CDR2 SQIVND (reference sequence). There are 15 residues in the CDR3. The CDR3 DNA reads as TGTGCCAGTAGTATCTCTGGGGGGTCGAGCTATGGCTACACCTTC. Protein: CASSISGGSSYGYTF. The full variable domain, its missing parts supplied by reference TRBV19 and TRBJ1-2, is DGGITQSPKYLFRKEGQNVTLSCEQNLNHDAMYWYRQDPGQGLRLIYYSQIVNDFQKGDIAEGYSVSREKKESFPLTVTSAQKNPTAFYLCASSISGGSSYGYTFGSGTRLTVV.

The V gene is TRBV14, the J gene TRBJ2-3, with TRBD1 matching 7 bases. Germline V gives CDR1 SGHDN, CDR2 FVKESK. Trimming took 5 bases from V and 2 from J; bases not matched to a gene: 7. The CDR3 runs to 15 residues. The CDR3 nucleotides are TGTGCCAGCAGCGTAAGGACAGGATACACAGATACGCAGTATTTT. It codes for CASSVRTGYTDTQYF.

This chain uses TRBV19 with TRBJ1-2; tentative D call: TRBD1 (6 bases). Trimming took 5 bases from V and 3 from J, leaving 13 bases between them. Germline values: CDR1 LNHDA, CDR2 SQIVND (reference sequence). There are 14 residues in the CDR3. In DNA form, the CDR3 reads TGTGCCAGTAGTTCCCGACAGGAGCACTATGGCTACACCTTC. Translated: CASSSRQEHYGYTF.

This clone was picked up many times. Here the CDR3 DNA reads TGTGCCAGCAGCTACGGACCGGGGATCGAAGCTTTCTTT. It specifies CASSYGPGIEAFF. The chain carries TRBV7-9 and TRBJ1-1; D not resolved. Germline values: CDR1 SEHNR, CDR2 FQNEAQ (reference sequence). Trimming removed 4 bases from V and 8 bases from J, with 14 bases in between. The CDR3 extends over 13 amino acids.